One sample yielded the 19 T cell receptor beta chains listed below, sequenced in a study of blood T cell repertoires in COVID-19. Data came from immunoSEQ multiplex PCR; TCRdb stores just in-frame clones and leaves some out. The profile shows about 200,000 clones, 65% to 90% of them singletons. Sequenced sample: PBMCs or T cells enriched from blood (not recorded which). Receptors originate from a woman aged 45-59 years with acute COVID-19.

This chain links TRBV10-3 with TRBJ2-5, with D possibly being TRBD1 (6 bases). Germline V CDR1 and CDR2: ENHRY, SYGVKD. This CDR3 comprises 14 residues. The V and J ends lost 5 bases and 4 bases respectively, with 14 bases between them. Written as DNA, the CDR3 is TGTGCCATCAGTCTTCAGGGGAAGGGAGAGACCCAGTACTTC. Translating it yields CAISLQGKGETQYF.

The chain uses TRBV3-1 (or the pseudogene TRBV3-2) and TRBJ2-7; 9 positions match TRBD1. Germline V gene sequence: CDR1 LGHDT, CDR2 YNNKEL (reference sequence). Germline trimming cut 3 bases from V and 0 bases from J; bases unmatched to any gene: 3. The CDR3 runs 15 residues. The CDR3 sequence is CASSHGTGSSYEQYF. The DNA of the CDR3 is TGTGCCAGCAGCCATGGGACAGGGAGCTCCTACGAGCAGTACTTC.

CDR3 coding DNA: TGCGCCAGCAGCGCACTGGGACAGGGGGCGAACACCATATATTTT. It codes for CASSALGQGANTIYF. V usage is TRBV5-1 and J usage is TRBJ1-3; TRBD1 agrees at 12 bases. CDR3 size: 15 residues. Germline assignment: CDR1 SGHRS and CDR2 YFSETQ. With V trimmed by 4 bases and J by 7 bases, 6 bases remained unmatched.

This chain uses TRBV19 with TRBJ2-3, with a possible D match to TRBD2 (6 bases). V was cut by 0 bases and J by 5 bases, with 9 bases left in between. The CDR3 totals 14 residues. Germline V gene lookup returns CDR1 LNHDA and CDR2 SQIVND (reference sequence). CDR3 bases: TGTGCCAGTAGTATAGAGGGCGGGGTAGATACGCAGTATTTT. Translated: CASSIEGGVDTQYF.

The chain has TRBV30 and TRBJ1-2; tentatively, D is TRBD1 (6 bases). Germline assignment: CDR1 GTSNPN and CDR2 SVGIG (reference sequence). The V and J ends lost 0 bases and 7 bases respectively, with 9 bases between them. CDR3 length: 12 amino acids. As DNA, the CDR3 is TGTGCCTGGAGTGTTCCAGGGGTTGGCTACACCTTC. Amino acids: CAWSVPGVGYTF.

For the CDR3, the DNA is TGTGCCAGCAGTGATTCGGTTTCACCCCTCCACTTT. This sequence encodes CASSDSVSPLHF. V and J are TRBV2 and TRBJ1-6; D gene uncertain. Trimming cost V 3 bases and J 9 bases, with 6 bases left between them. Germline V CDR1 and CDR2: SNHLY, FYNNEI. The CDR3 totals 12 residues.

The chain employs TRBV7-2 and TRBJ2-1; TRBD2 matches at 13 bases. CDR1 and CDR2 from the germline V gene are SGHTA and FQGNSA. The CDR3 has 18 residues. Trimming removed 5 bases from V and 4 bases from J; junction bases left unmatched: 11. The CDR3 here is CASSIQGGTSGAYNEQFF. As DNA, the CDR3 is TGTGCCAGCAGCATACAGGGTGGGACTAGCGGGGCTTACAATGAGCAGTTCTTC. Using reference TRBV7-2 and TRBJ2-1 for the parts outside the CDR3, the full variable domain is GAGVSQSPSNKVTEKGKDVELRCDPISGHTALYWYRQSLGQGLEFLIYFQGNSAPDKSGLPSDRFSAERTGGSVSTLTIQRTQQEDSAVYLCASSIQGGTSGAYNEQFFGPGTRLTVL.

This clone was found a few times. This chain joins TRBV24-1 and TRBJ2-5; possibly TRBD1 for D (6 bases). V was pared by 2 bases and J by 2 bases, with 11 bases between. This CDR3 spans 15 amino acids. In germline, CDR1 is KGHDR, CDR2 SFDVKD. The CDR3 reads CATSDSGTTQETQYF. The DNA for the CDR3 is TGTGCCACCAGTGATTCCGGGACAACGCAAGAGACCCAGTACTTC.

V and J are TRBV7-6 and TRBJ2-7; 10 bases agree with TRBD2. V dropped 5 bases and J dropped 6; count of bases not matched to a gene: 10. This CDR3 is built from 15 residues. From germline, CDR1 is SGHVS and CDR2 FNYEAQ. The CDR3 sequence is CASSARSGGPFEQYF. The CDR3, as DNA: TGTGCCAGCAGCGCCCGTAGCGGGGGGCCCTTCGAGCAGTACTTC.

The gene calls are TRBV5-4 and TRBJ2-2, with 12 bases identical to TRBD1. This CDR3 has 18 residues. Germline CDR1 and CDR2: SGHNT and YYREEE (reference sequence). V shed 3 bases and J 6 bases; nucleotides not matched to a gene: 12. DNA for the CDR3: TGTGCCAGCAGCTCGGGGGGGCCCGGGACAGGGGGCTCCGGGGAGCTGTTTTTT. This gives the protein CASSSGGPGTGGSGELFF. The whole variable domain, filled in from reference TRBV5-4 and TRBJ2-2, reads ETGVTQSPTHLIKTRGQQVTLRCSSQSGHNTVSWYQQALGQGPQFIFQYYREEENGRGNFPPRFSGLQFPNYSSELNVNALELDDSALYLCASSSGGPGTGGSGELFFGEGSRLTVL.

The V and J genes are TRBV14 and TRBJ1-3; D is possibly TRBD1 (5 bases). The germline V gene encodes CDR1 SGHDN and CDR2 FVKESK. The CDR3 contains 12 residues. The V end lost 2 bases, the J end lost 15 bases, and 14 bases lay between the germline ends. The CDR3 sequence: CASSQQQGREYF. The CDR3 nucleotides read TGTGCCAGCAGCCAACAGCAGGGAAGGGAATATTTT. The variable domain in full, completed from reference TRBV14 and TRBJ1-3, reads EAGVTQFPSHSVIEKGQTVTLRCDPISGHDNLYWYRRVMGKEIKFLLHFVKESKQDESGMPNNRFLAERTGGTYSTLKVQPAELEDSGVYFCASSQQQGREYFGEGSWLTVV.

The CDR3 spells CASSQEGTPYYGYTF. The CDR3 DNA reads as TGCGCCAGCAGCCAAGAGGGGACACCCTACTATGGCTACACCTTC. The V call is TRBV4-3, the J call TRBJ1-2; D is perhaps TRBD1 (6 bases). Germline V gene data show CDR1 as LGHNA and CDR2 as YSLEER. CDR3 length equals 15 residues. V was pared by 0 bases and J by 3 bases, with 11 bases between.

This rearrangement joins TRBV28 to TRBJ1-1; no clear D gene. Trimming took 6 bases from V and 11 from J, leaving 16 bases between them. CDR1 is MDHEN, CDR2 SYDVKM, per germline. This CDR3 region has 12 residues. CDR3 residues: CASRTSGGSAFF. The DNA for the CDR3 is TGTGCCAGCAGGACCTCTGGAGGTTCTGCTTTCTTT.

The gene calls are TRBV7-9 and TRBJ2-7; the match to TRBD1 covers 8 bases. V lost 4 bases to trimming and J lost 2 bases; unmatched junction nucleotides: 10. The CDR3 contains 16 residues. Germline V CDR1 and CDR2: SEHNR, FQNEAQ (reference sequence). In DNA, the CDR3 is TGTGCCAGCAGCTCAAAATCAGGACAGGGCACCTACGAGCAGTACTTC. It is translated as CASSSKSGQGTYEQYF.

The V and J genes are TRBV6-1 and TRBJ1-3; D unclear. The length of the CDR3 is 15 residues. Germline loops: CDR1 MNHNS, CDR2 SASEGT. V lost 0 bases to trimming and J lost 2 bases, with 8 bases between them. The CDR3 nucleotides are TGTGCCAGCAGTGAAGCCCGGGTTGCTGGAAACACCATATATTTT. This sequence encodes CASSEARVAGNTIYF.

This sequence joins TRBV18 and TRBJ2-1; 10 bases align to TRBD2. Germline CDR1 KGHSH, CDR2 LQKENI. The junction had 3 bases not matched to a gene; V was cut back by 3 bases and J by 7 bases. The CDR3 is 14 amino acids. The CDR3 bases are TGTGCCAGCTCACCCCCGGGACTAGCGAATGAGCAGTTCTTC. Amino acid sequence: CASSPPGLANEQFF. Variable domain in full (rest from reference TRBV18 and TRBJ2-1): NAGVMQNPRHLVRRRGQEARLRCSPMKGHSHVYWYRQLPEEGLKFMVYLQKENIIDESGMPKERFSAEFPKEGPSILRIQQVVRGDSAAYFCASSPPGLANEQFFGPGTRLTVL.

This clone was seen only a few times. This chain uses TRBV7-3 with TRBJ1-2; TRBD1 matches 8 bases. V shed 0 bases and J 1 base; nucleotides not matched to a gene: 1. The germline gives CDR1 SGHTA, CDR2 FQGTGA. This CDR3 is 15 amino acids long. For the CDR3, the DNA is TGTGCCAGCAGCTTAACGGGACAGGTTAACTATGGCTACACCTTC. Translation: CASSLTGQVNYGYTF.

Only one count was recorded for this clone. J is TRBJ2-2 and V is TRBV2, with a weak D call TRBD1 (6 bases). This CDR3 region has 15 residues. Germline V CDR1 and CDR2: SNHLY, FYNNEI. With 8 bases removed from V and 5 bases from J, the gap between germline ends came to 18 bases. DNA of the CDR3: TGTGCCAGCCGAGGAGACATGACAGGAACCGGGGAGCTGTTTTTT. It translates to CASRGDMTGTGELFF.

The chain uses TRBV4-3 and TRBJ1-5; D unresolved. The CDR3 extends over 14 amino acids. V lost 0 bases, J lost 4 bases, and 7 bases lay in between. Germline V gene lookup returns CDR1 LGHNA and CDR2 YSLEER. The CDR3 DNA follows: TGCGCCAGCAGCCAAGATTTCCTAAATCAGCCCCAGCATTTT. Encoded protein: CASSQDFLNQPQHF.